The rows below give T cell receptor beta chains drawn from one sample of a study of blood T cell repertoires in COVID-19. Sequencing used immunoSEQ multiplex PCR; TCRdb keeps in-frame clones, though not all of them. In the table there are 25,000 to 35,000 clones, more than 80% of which are singletons. The sample taken for sequencing was peripheral blood. The receptor set was obtained from an elderly man with acute or convalescent COVID-19. The CDR3 runs from the conserved cysteine through the conserved F or W. Each record gives: D gene, clone size, V gene, J gene, CDR3 protein, CDR3 DNA. D genes are given only for firm matches. Only some rows state a clone size, as once, few, many or a class for expanded clones.

>.|.|TRBV19|TRBJ1-6
CASKAEGYENSPLHF
TGTGCCAGTAAAGCGGAGGGTTATGAGAATTCACCCCTCCACTTT
>.|.|TRBV19|TRBJ2-3
CASSAAIPYATDTQYF
TGTGCCAGTAGCGCCGCCATCCCCTACGCCACAGATACGCAGTATTTT
>.|.|TRBV3-1/TRBV3-2|TRBJ1-2
CASSQEPEANYGYTF
TGTGCCAGCAGCCAAGAGCCAGAAGCTAACTATGGCTACACCTTC
>.|.|TRBV7-9|TRBJ2-1
CASSFRTPRYEQFF
TGTGCCAGCAGCTTCCGGACTCCACGGTATGAGCAGTTCTTC
>TRBD2|.|TRBV10-3|TRBJ2-1
CAISARLAGDEQFF
TGTGCCATCAGTGCCCGACTAGCGGGGGATGAGCAGTTCTTC
>TRBD1|.|TRBV10-2|TRBJ2-5
CASSETGGSRETQYF
TGCGCCAGCAGTGAGACAGGGGGCTCAAGAGAGACCCAGTACTTC
>.|.|TRBV5-1|TRBJ2-7
CASSFGQGHGEQYF
TGCGCCAGCAGCTTTGGGCAGGGTCATGGGGAGCAGTACTTC
>.|.|TRBV10-3|TRBJ1-1
CAISGAVGGAQTEAFF
TGTGCCATCAGTGGGGCGGTTGGGGGGGCTCAGACTGAAGCTTTCTTT
>TRBD1|.|TRBV6-5|TRBJ2-7
CASSYMRTGGYEQYF
TGTGCCAGCAGTTACATGCGGACAGGGGGCTACGAGCAGTACTTC
>.|.|TRBV20-1|TRBJ1-1
CSASWARGSTEAFF
TGCAGTGCTAGTTGGGCGCGGGGTTCCACTGAAGCTTTCTTT
>.|once|TRBV15|TRBJ1-4
CATSRSTQQGRLFF
TGTGCCACCAGCAGAAGCACCCAACAGGGAAGGCTGTTTTTT